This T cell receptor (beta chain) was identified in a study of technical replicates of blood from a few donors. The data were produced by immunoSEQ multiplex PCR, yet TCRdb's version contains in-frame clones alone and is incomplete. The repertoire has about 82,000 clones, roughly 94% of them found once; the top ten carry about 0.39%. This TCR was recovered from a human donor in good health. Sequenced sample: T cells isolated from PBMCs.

This CDR3 reads CASSPTGLGEQFF. The CDR3 DNA follows: TGTGCCAGCAGCCCGACAGGGTTAGGCGAGCAGTTCTTC. The rearrangement links TRBV4-2 to TRBJ2-1; TRBD1 matches 7 bases. This CDR3 spans 13 amino acids. V gave up 4 bases and J gave up 10 bases; unmatched junction bases: 7. Germline V CDR1 and CDR2: LGHNA, YNFKEQ.